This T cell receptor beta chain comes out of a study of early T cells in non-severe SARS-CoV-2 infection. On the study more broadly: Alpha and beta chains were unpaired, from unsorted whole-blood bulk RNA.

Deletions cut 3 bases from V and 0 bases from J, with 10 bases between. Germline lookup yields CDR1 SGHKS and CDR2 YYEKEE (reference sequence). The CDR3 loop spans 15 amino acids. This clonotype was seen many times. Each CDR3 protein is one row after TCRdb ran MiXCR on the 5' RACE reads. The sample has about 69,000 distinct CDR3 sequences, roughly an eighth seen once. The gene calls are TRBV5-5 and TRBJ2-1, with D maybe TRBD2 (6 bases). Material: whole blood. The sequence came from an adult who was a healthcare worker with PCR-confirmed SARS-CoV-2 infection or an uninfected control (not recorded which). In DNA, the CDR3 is TGTGCCAGCAGCTATGGGGGGAGCTCCTACAATGAGCAGTTCTTC. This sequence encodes CASSYGGSSYNEQFF.